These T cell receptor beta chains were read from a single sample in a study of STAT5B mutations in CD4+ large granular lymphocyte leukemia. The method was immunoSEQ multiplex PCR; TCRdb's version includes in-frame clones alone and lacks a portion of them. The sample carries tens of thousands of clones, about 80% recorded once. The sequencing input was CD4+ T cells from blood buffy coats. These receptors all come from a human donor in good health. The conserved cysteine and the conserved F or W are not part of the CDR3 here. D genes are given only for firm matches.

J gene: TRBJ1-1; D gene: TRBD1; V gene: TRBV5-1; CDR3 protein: ASSAMTGVNTEAF
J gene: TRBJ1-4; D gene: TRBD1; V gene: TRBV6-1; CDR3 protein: ASRIQGVNEKLF
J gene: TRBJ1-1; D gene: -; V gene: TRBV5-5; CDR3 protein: ASSRPGNAEAF
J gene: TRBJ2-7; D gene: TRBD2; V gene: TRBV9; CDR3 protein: ASSVASGTYEQY
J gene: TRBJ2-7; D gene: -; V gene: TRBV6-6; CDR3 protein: ASKQGWDEQY
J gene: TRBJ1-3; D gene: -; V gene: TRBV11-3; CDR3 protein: ASSVRQSLSGNTIY
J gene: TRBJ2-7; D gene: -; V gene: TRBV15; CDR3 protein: ATSRDAQGWEQY
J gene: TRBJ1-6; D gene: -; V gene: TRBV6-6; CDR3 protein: ASQDLNSPLH
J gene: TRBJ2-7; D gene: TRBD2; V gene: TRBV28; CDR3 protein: ASSPIGGNAEQY
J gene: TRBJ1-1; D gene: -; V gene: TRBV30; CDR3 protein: AWSRDINTEAF
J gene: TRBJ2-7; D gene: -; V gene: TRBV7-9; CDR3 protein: ASSKQGGPTYEQY
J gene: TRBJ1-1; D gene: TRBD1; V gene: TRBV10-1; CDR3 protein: ASSRPGQGKAF
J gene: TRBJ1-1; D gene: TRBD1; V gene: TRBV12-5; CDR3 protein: ASGLGPGQGRTEAF
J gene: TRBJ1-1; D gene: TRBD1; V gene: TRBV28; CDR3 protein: ASSRPGTGMNTEAF
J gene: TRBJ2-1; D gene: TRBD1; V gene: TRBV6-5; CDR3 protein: ASSGRTGGNEQF
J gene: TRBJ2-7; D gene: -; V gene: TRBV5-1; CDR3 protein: ASGRDRYEQY
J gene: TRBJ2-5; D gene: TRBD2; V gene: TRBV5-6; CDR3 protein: ASSLYGRSQETQY
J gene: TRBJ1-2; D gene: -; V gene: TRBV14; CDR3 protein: ASSHAGRRVGYT
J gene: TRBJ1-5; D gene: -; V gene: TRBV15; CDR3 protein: ATSRAPNQPQH
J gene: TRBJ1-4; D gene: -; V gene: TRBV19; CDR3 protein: ASWRYNEKLF
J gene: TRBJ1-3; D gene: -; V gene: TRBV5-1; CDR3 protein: ASSLGPLLSGNTIY
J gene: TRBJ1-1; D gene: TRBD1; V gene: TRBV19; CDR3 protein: ASSPTSGTVNTEAF
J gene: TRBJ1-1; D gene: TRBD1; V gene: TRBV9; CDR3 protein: ASSVGTGVGEAF
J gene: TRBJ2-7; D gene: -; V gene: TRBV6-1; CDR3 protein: ASVWLSTTYEQY
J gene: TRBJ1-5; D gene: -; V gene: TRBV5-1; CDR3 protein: ASSLEGGSNQPQH
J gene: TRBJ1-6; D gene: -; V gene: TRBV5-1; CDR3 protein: ASSLAGEGNSPLH
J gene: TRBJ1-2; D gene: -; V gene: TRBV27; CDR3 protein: ASKNIDRPRDDYT
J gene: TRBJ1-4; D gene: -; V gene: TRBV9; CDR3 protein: ASSVARSTNEKLF
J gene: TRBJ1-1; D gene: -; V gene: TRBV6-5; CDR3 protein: ASTSGEITEAF
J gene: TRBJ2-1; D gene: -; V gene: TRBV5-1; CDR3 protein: ASSLVEAGNEQF
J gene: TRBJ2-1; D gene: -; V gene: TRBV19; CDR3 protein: ASSKGQTLGNEQF
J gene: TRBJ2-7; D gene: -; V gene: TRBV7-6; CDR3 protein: ASSPTSGYEQY
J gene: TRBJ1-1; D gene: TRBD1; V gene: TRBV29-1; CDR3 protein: SVPGQGGSGEAF